This T cell receptor beta chain was obtained from a study of vaccination and CD4 T cells after COVID-19. Germline V gene sequence: CDR1 SGHTA, CDR2 FQGNSA. The V gene end was trimmed by 4 bases and the J gene end by 9 bases; junction bases not matched to a gene: 9. The CDR3 length is 14 residues. A remark on this clonotype: Its antigen is as yet unknown.

Oncomine TCR Beta short-read sequencing was applied to DNA from cultured CD4+ T cells. TCRdb called the PCR reads again in MiXCR, with one record for every CDR3 protein. The sample yields approximately 12,000 distinct CDR3 sequences, more than 25% seen once. Study-level findings and limits: In median terms, SARS-CoV-2-reactive clonotypes went from about 20 to 38, a nonsignificant rise.

Treatment indicated: roughly 11-day PBMC culture with coronavirus spike peptide pools or control peptides (ViraFEST assay). T cells were expanded with peptide pools, and expanded clonotypes were identified by TCR sequencing. The source is a human donor with COVID-19. The rearrangement links TRBV7-2 to TRBJ1-1, with 9 bases that match TRBD1. Source material: cultured CD4+ T cells from blood. The CDR3 protein is CASSSGTGKKQAFF. In DNA, the CDR3 is TGTGCCAGCAGCTCCGGGACAGGGAAAAAGCAAGCTTTCTTT.